These T cell receptor beta chains were read from a single sample in a study of T cell responses to AZD1222 COVID-19 vaccine. The assay was immunoSEQ multiplex PCR, and TCRdb's table has in-frame clones only and misses some. The sample holds 120,000 or so clones, approximately 90% seen once. The source was peripheral blood, collected 28 days after the second AZD1222 dose. The source is an adult who received the AZD1222 COVID-19 vaccine. Both conserved end residues are part of each CDR3. Fields, in order: V gene, clone size, J gene, D gene, CDR3 protein, CDR3 DNA. D genes are given only for firm matches. Where a row states a size, it is once, few, many or the class of an expanded clone; other rows omit it.

TRBV4-2	NA	TRBJ2-7	TRBD1	CASSSRTGPDDEQYF	TGTGCCAGCAGCTCTAGGACAGGCCCCGACGACGAGCAGTACTTC
TRBV12-3/TRBV12-4	NA	TRBJ1-2	NA	CASSLPGSYGYTF	TGTGCCAGCAGTTTACCGGGAAGCTATGGCTACACCTTC
TRBV7-3	NA	TRBJ2-3	TRBD2	CASSEAGAGFGTSSTDTQYF	TGTGCCAGCAGTGAAGCTGGAGCGGGGTTTGGAACATCTAGCACAGATACGCAGTATTTT
TRBV28	NA	TRBJ1-6	NA	CASGGGQSYNSPLHF	TGTGCCAGCGGGGGAGGGCAATCCTATAATTCACCCCTCCACTTT
TRBV11-2	once	TRBJ2-2	NA	CASSPRTENTGELFF	TGTGCCAGCAGCCCCCGGACAGAGAACACCGGGGAGCTGTTTTTT
TRBV6-1	NA	TRBJ2-3	TRBD2	CASSEAPPGGGSTDTQYF	TGTGCCAGCAGTGAAGCACCCCCCGGGGGGGGGTCCACAGATACGCAGTATTTT
TRBV28	NA	TRBJ2-7	NA	CASSLKLIYEQYF	TGTGCCAGCAGTTTAAAACTGATCTACGAGCAGTACTTC
TRBV19	NA	TRBJ2-1	NA	CASAGFDEQFF	TGTGCCAGTGCAGGGTTCGATGAGCAGTTCTTC
TRBV30	NA	TRBJ1-5	NA	CAWSRGSNQPQHF	TGTGCCTGGAGTAGGGGCAGCAATCAGCCCCAGCATTTT
TRBV30	NA	TRBJ1-5	NA	CAWSPGPNQPQHF	TGTGCCTGGAGTCCGGGACCAAATCAGCCCCAGCATTTT
TRBV5-5	NA	TRBJ2-1	NA	CASSFGDEQFF	TGTGCCAGCAGCTTCGGTGATGAGCAGTTCTTC
TRBV12-3/TRBV12-4	once	TRBJ2-3	NA	CASSLRADTQYF	TGTGCCAGCAGTTTAAGGGCAGATACGCAGTATTTT
TRBV27	NA	TRBJ1-5	NA	CASSLKGLGQPQHF	TGTGCCAGCAGTTTGAAGGGTTTGGGGCAGCCCCAGCATTTT
TRBV20-1	NA	TRBJ2-7	TRBD1	CSASPGQGAYEQYF	TGCAGTGCTAGTCCGGGACAGGGGGCGTACGAGCAGTACTTC
TRBV5-1	NA	TRBJ1-2	NA	CASSPGPNPADYGYTF	TGCGCCAGCAGCCCGGGGCCCAATCCAGCGGACTATGGCTACACCTTC
TRBV7-3	NA	TRBJ2-1	TRBD2	CASSLLNSGAYNEQFF	TGTGCCAGCAGCCTCCTGAATAGCGGGGCCTACAATGAGCAGTTCTTC
TRBV5-6	NA	TRBJ1-5	NA	CASSLAGARSQPQHF	TGTGCCAGCAGCTTGGCAGGGGCCAGAAGTCAGCCCCAGCATTTT
TRBV24-1	NA	TRBJ2-2	TRBD2	CATSDLKRTSGRANTGELFF	TGTGCCACCAGTGATTTGAAGAGGACTAGCGGGAGGGCGAACACCGGGGAGCTGTTTTTT
TRBV5-1	NA	TRBJ1-5	NA	CASSLVAGSNQPQHF	TGCGCCAGCAGCTTGGTGGCGGGCAGCAATCAGCCCCAGCATTTT
TRBV6-5	NA	TRBJ2-7	NA	CASSYSSDWAYEQYF	TGTGCCAGCAGTTACTCGAGTGACTGGGCCTACGAGCAGTACTTC
TRBV11-2	NA	TRBJ2-3	NA	CASSQSPADTQYF	TGTGCCAGCAGCCAGAGCCCCGCAGATACGCAGTATTTT
TRBV5-1	NA	TRBJ2-7	TRBD2	CASSLAGGRTYEQYF	TGCGCCAGCAGCTTGGCGGGCGGGAGGACCTACGAGCAGTACTTC
TRBV7-9	NA	TRBJ2-3	NA	CASSLLAGAITDTQYF	TGTGCCAGCAGCCTTCTGGCAGGGGCGATCACAGATACGCAGTATTTT
TRBV28	NA	TRBJ2-3	TRBD2	CASSSHRTSGRGLGGTDTQYF	TGTGCCAGCAGTTCCCATAGGACTAGCGGAAGGGGTCTGGGTGGCACAGATACGCAGTATTTT
TRBV5-1	once	TRBJ2-3	NA	CASSSQVDTDTQYF	TGCGCCAGCAGCTCACAGGTCGACACAGATACGCAGTATTTT
TRBV2	NA	TRBJ2-5	TRBD1	CASSVQDRGRRRETQYF	TGTGCCAGCAGTGTTCAGGACAGGGGGCGCCGGCGAGAGACCCAGTACTTC
TRBV5-1	NA	TRBJ2-7	TRBD1	CASSTGQGAAEQYF	TGCGCCAGCAGCACAGGACAGGGGGCGGCGGAGCAGTACTTC
TRBV13	NA	TRBJ1-1	NA	CASSRLGRNTEAFF	TGTGCCAGCAGCCGACTGGGGAGAAACACTGAAGCTTTCTTT
TRBV5-1	NA	TRBJ2-1	NA	CASSLEFEQFF	TGCGCCAGCAGCTTAGAATTCGAGCAGTTCTTC
TRBV5-6	NA	TRBJ1-2	TRBD1	CASSLRQGYGYTF	TGTGCCAGCAGCTTAAGACAGGGTTATGGCTACACCTTC
TRBV6-6	once	TRBJ1-1	TRBD1	CASSYPGQGAPEAFF	TGTGCCAGCAGTTACCCGGGACAGGGGGCGCCTGAAGCTTTCTTT
TRBV6-5	NA	TRBJ1-1	NA	CASRARGTNTEAFF	TGTGCCAGCAGGGCACGCGGGACGAACACTGAAGCTTTCTTT
TRBV6-5	NA	TRBJ2-7	NA	CASSKSSSYEQYF	TGTGCCAGCAGTAAAAGTAGTTCCTACGAGCAGTACTTC
TRBV5-6	once	TRBJ2-7	NA	CASSPGQGWYEQYF	TGTGCCAGCAGCCCCGGGCAGGGTTGGTACGAGCAGTACTTC
TRBV27	NA	TRBJ2-2	NA	CANPINQPDGELFF	TGTGCCAACCCCATCAACCAGCCTGACGGGGAGCTGTTTTTT
TRBV25-1	NA	TRBJ2-2	NA	CASSPGGSAGELFF	TGTGCCAGCAGCCCTGGGGGGTCGGCCGGGGAGCTGTTTTTT
TRBV5-6	once	TRBJ1-2	TRBD1	CASSRDRSYGYTF	TGTGCCAGCAGCCGGGACAGGAGCTATGGCTACACCTTC
TRBV13	NA	TRBJ2-3	TRBD2	CASSLGRTSGRGTDTQYF	TGTGCCAGCAGCTTAGGACGGACTAGCGGGAGGGGCACAGATACGCAGTATTTT
TRBV23-1	NA	TRBJ2-7	TRBD2	CASSQGLAGGLTYEQYF	TGCGCCAGCAGTCAGGGACTAGCGGGAGGGCTAACCTACGAGCAGTACTTC
TRBV10-3	NA	TRBJ2-7	TRBD2	CAISEGERGGYEQYF	TGTGCCATCAGTGAGGGAGAGCGGGGGGGCTACGAGCAGTACTTC
TRBV24-1	large	TRBJ1-3	TRBD1	CATSDPDRDGNTIYF	TGTGCCACCAGTGACCCGGACAGGGACGGAAACACCATATATTTT
TRBV5-4	once	TRBJ2-5	NA	CASSSGLSQETQYF	TGTGCCAGCAGCTCAGGACTATCGCAAGAGACCCAGTACTTC
TRBV18	NA	TRBJ1-3	NA	CASSPPSYSGNTIYF	TGTGCCAGCTCACCACCGTCATACTCTGGAAACACCATATATTTT